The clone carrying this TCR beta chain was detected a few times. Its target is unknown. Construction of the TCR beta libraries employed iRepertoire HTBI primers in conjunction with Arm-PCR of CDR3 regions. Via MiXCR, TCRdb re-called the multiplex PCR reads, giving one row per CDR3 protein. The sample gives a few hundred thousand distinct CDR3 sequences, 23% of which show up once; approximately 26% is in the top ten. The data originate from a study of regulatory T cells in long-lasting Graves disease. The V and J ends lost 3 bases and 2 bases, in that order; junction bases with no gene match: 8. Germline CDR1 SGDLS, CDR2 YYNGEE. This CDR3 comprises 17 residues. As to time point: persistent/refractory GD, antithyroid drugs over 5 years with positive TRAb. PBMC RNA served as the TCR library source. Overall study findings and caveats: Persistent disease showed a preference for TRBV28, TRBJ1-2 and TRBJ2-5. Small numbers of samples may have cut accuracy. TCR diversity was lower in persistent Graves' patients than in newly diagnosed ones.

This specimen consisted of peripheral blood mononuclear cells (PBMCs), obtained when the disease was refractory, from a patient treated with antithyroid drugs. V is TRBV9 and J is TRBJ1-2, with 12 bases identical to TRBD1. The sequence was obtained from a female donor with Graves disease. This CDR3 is CASSADPGTGGNYGYTF. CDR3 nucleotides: TGTGCCAGCAGCGCAGACCCCGGGACAGGGGGCAACTATGGCTACACCTTC.